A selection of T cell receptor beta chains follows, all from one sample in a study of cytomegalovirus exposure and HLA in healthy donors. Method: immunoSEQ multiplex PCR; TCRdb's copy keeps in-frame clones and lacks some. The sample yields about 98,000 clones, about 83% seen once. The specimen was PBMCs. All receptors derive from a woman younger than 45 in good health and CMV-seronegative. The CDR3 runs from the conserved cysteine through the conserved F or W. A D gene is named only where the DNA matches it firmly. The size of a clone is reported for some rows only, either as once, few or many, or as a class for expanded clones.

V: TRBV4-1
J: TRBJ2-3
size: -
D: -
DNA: TGCGCCAGCAGCCAACGGACAGGCACAGATACGCAGTATTTT
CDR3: CASSQRTGTDTQYF

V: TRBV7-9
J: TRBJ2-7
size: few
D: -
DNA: TGTGCCAGCAGCTTCTTGGCGGGGGCTTCCTACGAGCAGTACTTC
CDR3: CASSFLAGASYEQYF

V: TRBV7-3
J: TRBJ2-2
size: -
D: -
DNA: TGTGCCAGCAGCTTACTCGCAGGGAAGGAGCGGGAGCTGTTTTTT
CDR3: CASSLLAGKERELFF

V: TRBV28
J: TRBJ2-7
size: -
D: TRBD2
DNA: TGTGCCAGCAGTGTAAGCGGGACCTACGAGCAGTACTTC
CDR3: CASSVSGTYEQYF

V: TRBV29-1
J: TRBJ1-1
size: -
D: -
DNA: TGCAGCGTTGACCCCTCAACTACTTTT
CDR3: CSVDPSTTF

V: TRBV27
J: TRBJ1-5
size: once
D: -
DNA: TGTGCCACCCTCAATAAAACCGGTCAGCCCCAGCATTTT
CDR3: CATLNKTGQPQHF

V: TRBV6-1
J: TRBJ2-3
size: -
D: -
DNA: TGTGCCAGCAGTCCTCTAGCTAGCACAGATACGCAGTATTTT
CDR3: CASSPLASTDTQYF

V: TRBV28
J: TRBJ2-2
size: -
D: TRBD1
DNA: TGTGCCAGCAGTTACAGACAGGGGGCCACCGGGGAGCTGTTTTTT
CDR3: CASSYRQGATGELFF

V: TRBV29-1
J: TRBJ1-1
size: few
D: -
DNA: TGCAGCGGACTACAGATGAACACTGAAGCTTTCTTT
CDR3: CSGLQMNTEAFF

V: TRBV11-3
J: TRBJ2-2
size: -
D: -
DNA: TGTGCCAGCAGCTTAGATCCAGGGCCCCCCACCGGGGAGCTGTTTTTT
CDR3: CASSLDPGPPTGELFF

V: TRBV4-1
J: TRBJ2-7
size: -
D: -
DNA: TGCGCCAGCAGCCCCGACACCTCCTACGAGCAGTACTTC
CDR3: CASSPDTSYEQYF

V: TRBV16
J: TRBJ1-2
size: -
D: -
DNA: TGTGCCAGCAGCCAATCGGGGGGGGCGGTTGGCTACACCTTC
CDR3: CASSQSGGAVGYTF

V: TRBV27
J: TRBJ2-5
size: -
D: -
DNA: TGTGCCAGCAGCGGAACTAGTCAGAAGACCCAGTACTTC
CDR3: CASSGTSQKTQYF

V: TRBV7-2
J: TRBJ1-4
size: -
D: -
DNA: TGTGCCAGCAGCGCACAGGTTGGTAATGAAAAACTGTTTTTT
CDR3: CASSAQVGNEKLFF

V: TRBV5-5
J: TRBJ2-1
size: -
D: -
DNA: TGTGCCAGCAGCTTGGGGCCAGGGACCTACAATGAGCAGTTCTTC
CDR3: CASSLGPGTYNEQFF

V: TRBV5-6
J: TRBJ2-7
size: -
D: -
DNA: TGTGCCAGCAGCTTGTATTTAAGCACCTACGAGCAGTACTTC
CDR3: CASSLYLSTYEQYF

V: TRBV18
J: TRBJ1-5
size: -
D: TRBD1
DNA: TGTGCCAGCTCCCCGGGACAGGGGGCACAGGATCAGCCCCAGCATTTT
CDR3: CASSPGQGAQDQPQHF

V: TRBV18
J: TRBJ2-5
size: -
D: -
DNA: TGTGCCAGCTCGGGACTCAGCTTAGGGGAGACCCAGTACTTC
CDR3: CASSGLSLGETQYF

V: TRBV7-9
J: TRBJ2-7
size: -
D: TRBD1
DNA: TGTGCCAGCAGCCCCGGACAGGGATTAGACTACGAGCAGTACTTC
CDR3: CASSPGQGLDYEQYF

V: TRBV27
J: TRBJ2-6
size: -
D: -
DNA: TGTGCCAGCAGTTTTCGTTTGGGTGGGAGGTCCCCGGGATTGAATAACTCTGGGGCCAACGTCCTGACTTTC
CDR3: CASSFRLGGRSPGLNNSGANVLTF

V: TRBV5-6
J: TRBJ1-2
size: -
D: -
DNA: TGTGCCAGCAGCTTGGAAGCCCTTACCATTTATGGCTACACCTTC
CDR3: CASSLEALTIYGYTF

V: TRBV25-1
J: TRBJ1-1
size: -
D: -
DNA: TGTGCCACCTCAGGGATTTGGAACACTGAAGCTTTCTTT
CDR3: CATSGIWNTEAFF

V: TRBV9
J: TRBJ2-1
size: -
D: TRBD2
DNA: TGTGCCAGCAGCAGTTTAGCGGGCACCTACAATGAGCAGTTCTTC
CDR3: CASSSLAGTYNEQFF

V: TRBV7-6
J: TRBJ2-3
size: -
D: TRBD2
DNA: TGTGCCAGCAGCTTAATTGCGGGAGATGCAGATACGCAGTATTTT
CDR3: CASSLIAGDADTQYF

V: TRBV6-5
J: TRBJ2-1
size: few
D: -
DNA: TGTGCCAGCAGCGCCGGAGGGTCCTACAATGAGCAGTTCTTC
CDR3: CASSAGGSYNEQFF

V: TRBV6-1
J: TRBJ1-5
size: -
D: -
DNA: TGTGCCAGCACCTTGGAGGGAAATCAGCCCCAGCATTTT
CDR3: CASTLEGNQPQHF

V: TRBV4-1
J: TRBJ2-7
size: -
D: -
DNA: TGCGCCAGCAGCCAAGTTCCCCGGACGGGAAGCTCCTACGAGCAGTACTTC
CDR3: CASSQVPRTGSSYEQYF

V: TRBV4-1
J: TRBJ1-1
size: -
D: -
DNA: TGCGCCAGCAGCCAAGATGTGTGGCCGAACACTGAAGCTTTCTTT
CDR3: CASSQDVWPNTEAFF

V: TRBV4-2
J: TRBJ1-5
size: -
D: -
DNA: TGTGCCAGCAGCCCGGTTGTAGGCAATCAGCCCCAGCATTTT
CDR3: CASSPVVGNQPQHF

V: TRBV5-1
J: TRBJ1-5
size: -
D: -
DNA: TGCGCCAGCAGCCCCCCGCCCTATATGGATCAGCCCCAGCATTTT
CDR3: CASSPPPYMDQPQHF

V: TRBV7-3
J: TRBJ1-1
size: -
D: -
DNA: TGTGCCAGCAGCTTAACAGGGGACACTGAAGCTTTCTTT
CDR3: CASSLTGDTEAFF

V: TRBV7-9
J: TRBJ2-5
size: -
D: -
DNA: TGTGCCAGCAGTTCCAACCTAGGTGGAGAGACCCAGTACTTC
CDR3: CASSSNLGGETQYF

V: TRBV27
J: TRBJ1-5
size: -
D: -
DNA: TGTGCCAGCAGCCCGGACAACTATCAGCCCCAGCATTTT
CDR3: CASSPDNYQPQHF

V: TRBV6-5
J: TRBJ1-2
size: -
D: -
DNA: TGTGCCAGCATCCGCGGCGGGTGGGGTGGCTACACCTTC
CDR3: CASIRGGWGGYTF

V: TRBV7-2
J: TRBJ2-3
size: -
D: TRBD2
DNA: TGTGCCAGCAGCCCCGGGACTAGCGGACCCACAGATACGCAGTATTTT
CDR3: CASSPGTSGPTDTQYF

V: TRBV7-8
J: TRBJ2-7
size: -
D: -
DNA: TGTGCCAGCAGCCCCCAGGGTACCATCTACGAGCAGTACTTC
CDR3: CASSPQGTIYEQYF

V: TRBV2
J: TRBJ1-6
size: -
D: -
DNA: TGTGCCAGCAGTCAGGTGTCAAGTGACTCACCCCTCCACTTT
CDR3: CASSQVSSDSPLHF

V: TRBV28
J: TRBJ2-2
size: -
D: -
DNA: TGTGCCAGCGAGGGTGGGAGAGACACCGGGGAGCTGTTTTTT
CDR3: CASEGGRDTGELFF

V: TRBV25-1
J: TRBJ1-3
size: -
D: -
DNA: TGTGCCAGCAGTGGCGGAAGAAATACGAAGAGCTCTGGAAACACCATATATTTT
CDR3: CASSGGRNTKSSGNTIYF

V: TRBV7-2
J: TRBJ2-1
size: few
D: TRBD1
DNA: TGTGCCAGCAGCTCAAGGGGGCACAATGAGCAGTTCTTC
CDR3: CASSSRGHNEQFF

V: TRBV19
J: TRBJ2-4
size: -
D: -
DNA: TGTGCCAGTAGTATGTGGCAGGGAGGCAAAAACATTCAGTACTTC
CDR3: CASSMWQGGKNIQYF

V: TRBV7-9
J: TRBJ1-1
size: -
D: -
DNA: TGTGCCAGCAGCCTAATGGGGGCTAAAGCTTTCTTT
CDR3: CASSLMGAKAFF

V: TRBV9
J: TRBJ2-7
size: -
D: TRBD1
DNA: TGTGCCAGCAGCGTAGGGACAGGGACCTCCTACGAGCAGTACTTC
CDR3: CASSVGTGTSYEQYF

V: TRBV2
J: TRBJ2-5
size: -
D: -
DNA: TGTGCCACCGGTCAAGAGACCCAGTACTTC
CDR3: CATGQETQYF

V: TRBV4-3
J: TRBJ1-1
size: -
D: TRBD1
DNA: TGCGCCAGCAGCCGATCGACAGGGACTACTGAAGCTTTCTTT
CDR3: CASSRSTGTTEAFF

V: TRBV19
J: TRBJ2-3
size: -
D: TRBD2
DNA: TGTGCCAGTAGTATAGATCTTCCTCGGGGAGGGAGGCAGTATTTT
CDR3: CASSIDLPRGGRQYF

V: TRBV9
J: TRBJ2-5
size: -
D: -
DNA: TGTGCCAGCAGCGTAGCTGCTCGGGATAGCCAGTACTTC
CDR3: CASSVAARDSQYF

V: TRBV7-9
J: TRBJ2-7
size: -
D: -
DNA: TGTGCCAGCAGCCGTACAGGGTACTACGAGCAGTACTTC
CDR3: CASSRTGYYEQYF

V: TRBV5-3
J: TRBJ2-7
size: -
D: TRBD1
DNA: TGTGCCAGAAGCTTGGCGCCAGGGGGCGAAAACGAGCAGTACTTC
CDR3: CARSLAPGGENEQYF

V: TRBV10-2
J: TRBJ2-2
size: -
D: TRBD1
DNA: TGCGCCAGCAGAGAACAGGGGGGGAACACCGGGGAGCTGTTTTTT
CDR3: CASREQGGNTGELFF

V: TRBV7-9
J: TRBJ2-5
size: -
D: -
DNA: TGTGCCAGCAGTCGCAGGGGACAAGAGACCCAGTACTTC
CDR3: CASSRRGQETQYF

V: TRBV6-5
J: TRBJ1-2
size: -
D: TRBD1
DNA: TGTGCCAGCAGAGGACAGGCCGGGACAACTCGGGTATTC
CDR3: CASRGQAGTTRVF